A selection of T cell receptor beta chains follows, all from one sample in a study of identical twins. TCRdb re-called the 5' RACE reads with MiXCR, one entry per CDR3 protein. Of about 240,000 distinct CDR3 sequences listed, roughly an eighth are singletons. These same records also appear under a second study, on yellow fever vaccine responses in identical twins.

The sequencing sample was made of memory (CD45RO+) T cells sorted from blood. The receptors come from a woman aged 18-30 years in good health. Each CDR3 is given with its conserved first and last residue. D genes are given only for firm matches. Only some rows state a clone size, as once, few, many or a class for expanded clones.

V gene	clone size	J gene	D gene	CDR3 protein	CDR3 DNA
TRBV5-6	many	TRBJ2-1	TRBD1	CASTRDRGRDNEQFF	TGTGCCAGCACGAGGGACAGGGGGCGCGACAATGAGCAGTTCTTC
TRBV6-5	NA	TRBJ2-6	TRBD1	CASSYRDRGLGANVLTF	TGTGCCAGCAGTTACCGGGACAGGGGGCTTGGGGCCAACGTCCTGACTTTC
TRBV9	many	TRBJ2-5	TRBD2	CASSVAEGGKYQETQYF	TGTGCCAGCAGCGTAGCGGAGGGAGGGAAGTACCAAGAGACCCAGTACTTC
TRBV6-4	once	TRBJ2-3	NA	CTSSDSGTGGTDTQYF	TGTACCAGCAGTGACTCGGGGACCGGCGGCACAGATACGCAGTATTTT
TRBV3-1	many	TRBJ2-1	NA	CASSQDRGEQFF	TGTGCCAGCAGCCAAGATAGGGGAGAGCAGTTCTTC
TRBV5-6	NA	TRBJ2-5	TRBD2	CASSFREGHGAQYF	TGTGCCAGCAGCTTCCGGGAGGGGCACGGGGCCCAGTACTTC
TRBV28	NA	TRBJ2-7	TRBD2	CASSSPFRLAGIEQYF	TGTGCCAGCAGTTCTCCATTTAGACTAGCGGGAATTGAGCAGTACTTC
TRBV20-1	many	TRBJ1-6	TRBD1	CSARENRGHSPLHF	TGCAGTGCTAGAGAAAACAGGGGTCATTCACCCCTCCACTTT
TRBV6-5	few	TRBJ1-1	NA	CASSYNRVDTEAFF	TGTGCCAGCAGTTACAACAGGGTGGACACTGAAGCTTTCTTT
TRBV13	few	TRBJ2-4	TRBD1	CASSLEGQSAKNIQYF	TGTGCCAGCAGCTTAGAGGGACAGTCAGCCAAAAACATTCAGTACTTC
TRBV7-6	NA	TRBJ1-6	NA	CASSAGRGFSPLHF	TGTGCCAGCAGCGCCGGCAGGGGTTTCTCACCCCTCCACTTT
TRBV20-1	NA	TRBJ2-3	NA	CSALPGGGSTDTQYF	TGCAGTGCCCTACCCGGGGGAGGAAGTACAGATACGCAGTATTTT
TRBV5-1	NA	TRBJ2-7	NA	CASSLMSDSYEQYF	TGCGCCAGCAGCTTGATGTCGGACTCCTACGAGCAGTACTTC
TRBV7-8	few	TRBJ1-3	NA	CASSTLGTGNTIYF	TGTGCCAGCAGCACGCTCGGGACTGGAAACACCATATATTTT
TRBV12-3/TRBV12-4	many	TRBJ2-7	TRBD1	CASSHRGNEQYF	TGTGCCAGCAGCCACAGGGGGAACGAGCAGTACTTC
TRBV19	many	TRBJ2-3	NA	CASSPPSDTQYF	TGTGCCAGTAGTCCCCCTAGCGATACGCAGTATTTT
TRBV6-2/TRBV6-3	few	TRBJ2-3	TRBD1	CASSTRDRGTDTQYF	TGTGCCAGCAGCACCCGGGACAGGGGCACAGATACGCAGTATTTT
TRBV9	few	TRBJ2-7	TRBD2	CASSAGLADSYEQYF	TGTGCCAGCAGCGCCGGACTAGCGGATTCATACGAGCAGTACTTC
TRBV28	NA	TRBJ2-3	NA	CASSSLGGVSGQGPDTQYF	TGTGCCAGCAGTTCCCTCGGCGGTGTTAGCGGCCAGGGGCCAGATACGCAGTATTTT
TRBV19	few	TRBJ2-1	NA	CASSIISRRANNEQFF	TGTGCCAGTAGTATAATTTCTAGGCGGGCCAACAATGAGCAGTTCTTC
TRBV5-4	few	TRBJ2-3	TRBD1	CASSSGTDTDTQYF	TGTGCCAGCAGTTCCGGGACAGACACAGATACGCAGTATTTT
TRBV20-1	NA	TRBJ2-1	TRBD2	CSARDGRHEQFF	TGCAGTGCTAGAGACGGGAGGCATGAGCAGTTCTTC
TRBV14	few	TRBJ1-6	NA	CASSQDWLGSPLHF	TGTGCCAGCAGCCAAGACTGGCTCGGCTCACCCCTCCACTTT
TRBV6-1	few	TRBJ1-1	NA	CASSVGRGGRTEAFF	TGTGCCAGCAGTGTGGGCAGGGGTGGAAGGACTGAAGCTTTCTTT
TRBV15	few	TRBJ1-1	NA	CATSREPRGVTEAFF	TGTGCCACCAGCAGGGAACCCAGAGGGGTCACTGAAGCTTTCTTT
TRBV24-1	few	TRBJ2-1	TRBD1	CATSDSNPGQGARYEQFF	TGTGCCACCAGTGACTCGAACCCCGGACAGGGGGCGCGGTATGAGCAGTTCTTC
TRBV25-1	NA	TRBJ2-5	NA	CASSESVGYETQYF	TGTGCCAGCAGTGAATCGGTTGGATACGAGACCCAGTACTTC
TRBV5-1	many	TRBJ1-6	NA	CASRLLQDSRTPLHF	TGCGCCAGCAGGCTTCTTCAGGACAGCAGAACACCCCTCCACTTT
TRBV5-6	few	TRBJ2-1	TRBD2	CASSNPGLAGGPHSYNEQFF	TGTGCCAGCAGCAACCCGGGACTAGCGGGGGGGCCTCACTCCTACAATGAGCAGTTCTTC
TRBV9	NA	TRBJ2-3	TRBD2	CASSVSSGYTDTQYF	TGTGCCAGCAGCGTTTCTAGCGGTTACACAGATACGCAGTATTTT
TRBV7-2	few	TRBJ1-6	NA	CASSLVGHSDSPLHF	TGTGCCAGCAGCTTAGTAGGACATTCGGATTCACCCCTCCACTTT
TRBV5-8	few	TRBJ2-7	NA	CASSLSRGRLYEQYF	TGTGCCAGCAGCTTGAGTCGCGGCAGGCTCTACGAGCAGTACTTC
TRBV7-8	few	TRBJ2-1	TRBD2	CASSPGLAGDRIYNEQFF	TGTGCCAGCAGCCCAGGACTAGCGGGAGATAGAATTTACAATGAGCAGTTCTTC
TRBV25-1	NA	TRBJ2-7	NA	CASSLYLEQYF	TGTGCCAGCAGTCTCTACCTCGAGCAGTACTTC
TRBV20-1	NA	TRBJ2-7	TRBD1	CSASQGQPYEQYF	TGCAGTGCTAGCCAGGGACAGCCCTACGAGCAGTACTTC
TRBV25-1	few	TRBJ2-7	NA	CASSASVEQYF	TGTGCCAGCAGTGCCAGCGTCGAGCAGTACTTC
TRBV3-1	few	TRBJ2-5	TRBD1	CASSPTGEETQYF	TGTGCCAGCAGCCCGACAGGGGAAGAGACCCAGTACTTC
TRBV5-1	few	TRBJ2-7	NA	CASSRDSFSYEQYF	TGCGCCAGCAGCCGTGACAGCTTCTCCTACGAGCAGTACTTC
TRBV12-3/TRBV12-4	few	TRBJ2-5	NA	CASSPGPFGETQYF	TGTGCCAGCAGCCCGGGCCCTTTCGGGGAGACCCAGTACTTC
TRBV9	few	TRBJ2-3	NA	CASSVRTGATDTQYF	TGTGCCAGCAGCGTAAGGACCGGGGCCACAGATACGCAGTATTTT
TRBV7-9	NA	TRBJ2-5	NA	CASSSPGRQETQYF	TGTGCCAGCAGCTCCCCGGGACGCCAAGAGACCCAGTACTTC
TRBV20-1	few	TRBJ2-1	TRBD2	CSARDLAGLYYNEQFF	TGCAGTGCTAGAGATCTCGCGGGACTATACTACAATGAGCAGTTCTTC
TRBV29-1	NA	TRBJ1-1	NA	CSVFKTVGEAFF	TGCAGCGTTTTTAAAACAGTTGGTGAAGCTTTCTTT
TRBV29-1	many	TRBJ2-3	NA	CSVEEDRHTQYF	TGCAGCGTTGAAGAAGACAGGCATACGCAGTATTTT
TRBV20-1	few	TRBJ2-5	TRBD2	CSARSGGVQTQYF	TGCAGTGCTAGATCCGGGGGGGTTCAGACCCAGTACTTC
TRBV12-3/TRBV12-4	NA	TRBJ1-5	TRBD1	CASSTGGSSNQPQHF	TGTGCCAGCAGCACAGGGGGAAGTAGCAATCAGCCCCAGCATTTT
TRBV9	few	TRBJ1-4	TRBD1	CASSGLQGATTNEKLFF	TGTGCCAGCAGCGGACTACAGGGGGCAACAACTAATGAAAAACTGTTTTTT
TRBV20-1	NA	TRBJ2-5	NA	CSAREVGGHQETQYF	TGCAGTGCTAGAGAGGTGGGGGGGCATCAGGAGACCCAGTACTTC
TRBV11-2	many	TRBJ2-3	TRBD2	CASSSSGAGTDTQYF	TGTGCCAGCAGCTCTAGCGGGGCGGGGACAGATACGCAGTATTTT
TRBV20-1	few	TRBJ2-5	TRBD2	CSAGLAGSQETQYF	TGCAGTGCCGGACTAGCGGGGAGCCAAGAGACCCAGTACTTC
TRBV18	few	TRBJ1-2	NA	CASSPLGPAEGYTF	TGTGCCAGCTCACCATTGGGACCCGCGGAAGGCTACACCTTC
TRBV25-1	NA	TRBJ1-4	NA	CASSDTRATNEKLFF	TGTGCCAGCAGTGACACACGAGCTACTAATGAAAAACTGTTTTTT
TRBV5-8	NA	TRBJ2-6	NA	CASSLGARPPIDVLTF	TGTGCCAGCAGCTTAGGGGCAAGACCTCCGATCGACGTCCTGACTTTC
TRBV2	many	TRBJ2-1	NA	CASNGPEQFF	TGTGCCAGCAATGGACCTGAGCAGTTCTTC
TRBV6-1	many	TRBJ2-1	TRBD1	CASSPRTTGGSYNEQFF	TGTGCCAGCAGTCCCCGAACCACAGGGGGCTCCTACAATGAGCAGTTCTTC
TRBV6-1	NA	TRBJ2-5	TRBD1	CASRRTGGSFETQYF	TGTGCCAGCAGGAGGACAGGGGGCTCCTTCGAGACCCAGTACTTC
TRBV4-2	NA	TRBJ2-2	NA	CASSQEQRQGGTGELFF	TGTGCCAGCAGCCAAGAGCAACGTCAGGGAGGCACCGGGGAGCTGTTTTTT
TRBV20-1	NA	TRBJ2-5	TRBD2	CSAGLAGGYETQYF	TGCAGTGCTGGACTAGCGGGAGGGTATGAGACCCAGTACTTC